The rows below give T cell receptor beta chains drawn from one sample of a study of T cell changes during pregnancy in multiple sclerosis. Assay: immunoSEQ multiplex PCR; the TCRdb copy retains only in-frame clones and omits some. In the table there are around 32,000 clones, roughly nine tenths of which are singletons. The sample here was CD8+ T cells from peripheral blood mononuclear cells, taken in the third trimester of pregnancy. The source of these receptors is a female donor with multiple sclerosis, enrolled in a pregnancy study. Both conserved end residues are part of each CDR3. Fields, in order: D gene, V gene, clone size, J gene, CDR3 DNA, CDR3 protein. The D gene is left open where the match is weak. Clone size is stated in some rows and not others, as once, few, many or a class when expanded.

D gene: TRBD2
V gene: TRBV5-4
clone size: few
J gene: TRBJ2-5
CDR3 DNA: TGTGCCAGCAGCTTGGGAAGCGGGGGGGTCCAAGAGACCCAGTACTTC
CDR3 protein: CASSLGSGGVQETQYF

D gene: -
V gene: TRBV5-6
clone size: -
J gene: TRBJ1-2
CDR3 DNA: TGTGCCAGCAGCTTTAGTAAACTGGGGGCCCTCTATGGCTACACCTTC
CDR3 protein: CASSFSKLGALYGYTF

D gene: -
V gene: TRBV6-1
clone size: -
J gene: TRBJ2-3
CDR3 DNA: TGTGCCAGCAGTGAAAGGGCAGGAGGAAGCACAGATACGCAGTATTTT
CDR3 protein: CASSERAGGSTDTQYF

D gene: -
V gene: TRBV30
clone size: -
J gene: TRBJ1-1
CDR3 DNA: TGTGCCTGGAGTGCCAGCGACACTGAAGCTTTCTTT
CDR3 protein: CAWSASDTEAFF

D gene: -
V gene: TRBV11-3
clone size: -
J gene: TRBJ2-7
CDR3 DNA: TGTGCCAGCAGCTTAGTATCCGGCTCCTACGAGCAGTACTTC
CDR3 protein: CASSLVSGSYEQYF

D gene: TRBD1
V gene: TRBV6-5
clone size: -
J gene: TRBJ2-2
CDR3 DNA: TGTGCCAGCAGTTACGGGACAGGGTCCACCGGGGAGCTGTTTTTT
CDR3 protein: CASSYGTGSTGELFF

D gene: TRBD2
V gene: TRBV7-6
clone size: -
J gene: TRBJ2-7
CDR3 DNA: TGTGCCAGCAGCTTTAACGGCAGAGCGGGAGGGTCCTACGAGCAGTACTTC
CDR3 protein: CASSFNGRAGGSYEQYF

D gene: -
V gene: TRBV2
clone size: -
J gene: TRBJ2-1
CDR3 DNA: TGTGCCAGCAGTGAATTGGGGCGGGACTACAATGAGCAGTTCTTC
CDR3 protein: CASSELGRDYNEQFF

D gene: TRBD1
V gene: TRBV7-9
clone size: -
J gene: TRBJ1-1
CDR3 DNA: TGTGCCAGCAGCTCTCCCCAGGGGGCGAATGAAGCTTTCTTT
CDR3 protein: CASSSPQGANEAFF

D gene: -
V gene: TRBV4-1
clone size: -
J gene: TRBJ1-5
CDR3 DNA: TGCGCCAGCAGCCAAGATAGCGAGAGAAATCAGCCCCAGCATTTT
CDR3 protein: CASSQDSERNQPQHF

D gene: -
V gene: TRBV9
clone size: once
J gene: TRBJ2-7
CDR3 DNA: TGTGCCAGCAGCGTAGGGGGAGGCTTACAGCAGTACTTC
CDR3 protein: CASSVGGGLQQYF

D gene: TRBD1
V gene: TRBV6-4
clone size: few
J gene: TRBJ2-6
CDR3 DNA: TGTGCCAGCAGCCCGGACAGGGAAACTGGGGCCAACGTCCTGACTTTC
CDR3 protein: CASSPDRETGANVLTF

D gene: -
V gene: TRBV27
clone size: once
J gene: TRBJ1-5
CDR3 DNA: TGTGCCAGCAGTTTGGAAGGCAGTAAGCGGCCCCAGCATTTT
CDR3 protein: CASSLEGSKRPQHF

D gene: TRBD2
V gene: TRBV6-5
clone size: -
J gene: TRBJ2-1
CDR3 DNA: TGTGCCAGCAGTTACATGGGGGAGGGTCTAAATGAGCAGTTCTTC
CDR3 protein: CASSYMGEGLNEQFF

D gene: -
V gene: TRBV7-3
clone size: -
J gene: TRBJ2-3
CDR3 DNA: TGTGCCAGCAGCCCCGGAGCCCCGGGACTGCGAAATACGCAGTATTTT
CDR3 protein: CASSPGAPGLRNTQYF

D gene: -
V gene: TRBV11-2
clone size: once
J gene: TRBJ2-7
CDR3 DNA: TGTGCCAGCAGCTTACGCTACGAGCAGTACTTC
CDR3 protein: CASSLRYEQYF

D gene: -
V gene: TRBV6-6
clone size: few
J gene: TRBJ1-2
CDR3 DNA: TGTGCCAGCAGTATCACGGGACACCCGTCCGATGGCTACACCTTC
CDR3 protein: CASSITGHPSDGYTF

D gene: -
V gene: TRBV9
clone size: -
J gene: TRBJ2-3
CDR3 DNA: TGTGCCAGCAGCGTAGACGGGTACGACCGAGATACGCAGTATTTT
CDR3 protein: CASSVDGYDRDTQYF

D gene: TRBD1
V gene: TRBV5-1
clone size: -
J gene: TRBJ2-3
CDR3 DNA: TGCGCCAGCAGCTTACAGGGGACGCTGACAGATACGCAGTATTTT
CDR3 protein: CASSLQGTLTDTQYF

D gene: TRBD1
V gene: TRBV7-8
clone size: -
J gene: TRBJ2-7
CDR3 DNA: TGTGCCAGCAGCTCGACCCCGGGACAGGGGGTCCACGAGCAGTACTTC
CDR3 protein: CASSSTPGQGVHEQYF

D gene: -
V gene: TRBV5-1
clone size: -
J gene: TRBJ1-2
CDR3 DNA: TGCGCCAGCTCTGACCGACTAAACTATGGCTACACCTTC
CDR3 protein: CASSDRLNYGYTF

D gene: -
V gene: TRBV7-8
clone size: -
J gene: TRBJ2-7
CDR3 DNA: TGTGCCAGCAGCCGAAACCCGGGACTCCTACCCGAGGAGTACTTC
CDR3 protein: CASSRNPGLLPEEYF

D gene: TRBD1
V gene: TRBV5-1
clone size: -
J gene: TRBJ2-1
CDR3 DNA: TGCGCCAGCAGCGAGGACAGGGGGCAGGTCAATGAGCAGTTCTTC
CDR3 protein: CASSEDRGQVNEQFF

D gene: -
V gene: TRBV5-1
clone size: -
J gene: TRBJ1-3
CDR3 DNA: TGCGCCAGCAGCTTGGGACAGAAACCAGCAGACACCATATATTTT
CDR3 protein: CASSLGQKPADTIYF

D gene: -
V gene: TRBV6-6
clone size: -
J gene: TRBJ1-5
CDR3 DNA: TGTGCCAGCAGTTTTAAGGGGGACAATCAGCCCCAGCATTTT
CDR3 protein: CASSFKGDNQPQHF

D gene: -
V gene: TRBV5-6
clone size: -
J gene: TRBJ1-4
CDR3 DNA: TGTGCCAGCAGCTCTGCAGCGGGGTGGGCACTGTTTTTT
CDR3 protein: CASSSAAGWALFF

D gene: -
V gene: TRBV5-1
clone size: -
J gene: TRBJ1-2
CDR3 DNA: TGCGCCAGCAGCACCGGGGGTAGGGTACGTGGCTACACCTTC
CDR3 protein: CASSTGGRVRGYTF

D gene: TRBD1
V gene: TRBV4-1
clone size: -
J gene: TRBJ2-2
CDR3 DNA: TGCGCCAGCAGCCAAGTGTCCAGGGGGTTAAACACCGGGGAGCTGTTTTTT
CDR3 protein: CASSQVSRGLNTGELFF

D gene: -
V gene: TRBV16
clone size: -
J gene: TRBJ2-1
CDR3 DNA: TGTGCCAGCAGCGAAATTCACCTGAGCTCCTACAATGAGCAGTTCTTC
CDR3 protein: CASSEIHLSSYNEQFF

D gene: -
V gene: TRBV5-1
clone size: -
J gene: TRBJ2-5
CDR3 DNA: TGCGCCAGCAGCTTGGAAAGGGGGGGGATAGAGACCCAGTACTTC
CDR3 protein: CASSLERGGIETQYF

D gene: TRBD1
V gene: TRBV5-1
clone size: -
J gene: TRBJ2-7
CDR3 DNA: TGCGCCAGCAGCCCGGACAGGGGGCTATCCTACGAGCAGTACTTC
CDR3 protein: CASSPDRGLSYEQYF

D gene: TRBD1
V gene: TRBV5-1
clone size: -
J gene: TRBJ1-1
CDR3 DNA: TGCGCCAGCAGCCTACAGGGGGCGTGGGACACTGAAGCTTTCTTT
CDR3 protein: CASSLQGAWDTEAFF

D gene: TRBD2
V gene: TRBV7-2
clone size: -
J gene: TRBJ2-1
CDR3 DNA: TGTGCCAGCAGCCCCCGCGGGAGTTCCTACAATGAGCAGTTCTTC
CDR3 protein: CASSPRGSSYNEQFF

D gene: TRBD1
V gene: TRBV28
clone size: once
J gene: TRBJ2-7
CDR3 DNA: TGTGCCAGCAGTTTGGGACAGGGGGGCTACGAGCAGTACTTC
CDR3 protein: CASSLGQGGYEQYF

D gene: -
V gene: TRBV27
clone size: once
J gene: TRBJ1-6
CDR3 DNA: TGTGCCAGCGAGGGTATCGAAGAAAGCGCTAAGGAGTCACCCCTCCACTTT
CDR3 protein: CASEGIEESAKESPLHF

D gene: TRBD1
V gene: TRBV9
clone size: once
J gene: TRBJ1-3
CDR3 DNA: TGTGCCAGCAGCGAGGGGGACAGGGGTGGAAACACCATATATTTT
CDR3 protein: CASSEGDRGGNTIYF

D gene: -
V gene: TRBV29-1
clone size: once
J gene: TRBJ2-7
CDR3 DNA: TGCAGCGTTGTGGGAGGAGAGGAGGGGGGGCGGTACTACGAGCAGTACTTC
CDR3 protein: CSVVGGEEGGRYYEQYF

D gene: -
V gene: TRBV7-2
clone size: -
J gene: TRBJ2-5
CDR3 DNA: TGTGCCAGCAGCTTAGGCGTCGGGGGAGAGACCCAGTACTTC
CDR3 protein: CASSLGVGGETQYF

D gene: TRBD2
V gene: TRBV28
clone size: -
J gene: TRBJ2-7
CDR3 DNA: TGTGCCAGCAGTTTAGGGGGGGGAGACGAGCAGTACTTC
CDR3 protein: CASSLGGGDEQYF

D gene: -
V gene: TRBV27
clone size: -
J gene: TRBJ2-1
CDR3 DNA: TGTGCCAGCAGTTTAGACGGACTACCCTCCTACAATGAGCAGTTCTTC
CDR3 protein: CASSLDGLPSYNEQFF

D gene: -
V gene: TRBV11-2
clone size: -
J gene: TRBJ2-7
CDR3 DNA: TGTGCCAGCAGCTTAGTAGTCTACTCCTACGAGCAGTACTTC
CDR3 protein: CASSLVVYSYEQYF

D gene: -
V gene: TRBV9
clone size: once
J gene: TRBJ1-2
CDR3 DNA: TGTGCCAGCAGAGATCAGGGCGCTCCAGCTAACTATGGCTACACCTTC
CDR3 protein: CASRDQGAPANYGYTF

D gene: -
V gene: TRBV15
clone size: -
J gene: TRBJ2-1
CDR3 DNA: TGTGCCACCAGCAGAGATGAGGGGGGGACAAACTACAATGAGCAGTTCTTC
CDR3 protein: CATSRDEGGTNYNEQFF

D gene: TRBD1
V gene: TRBV5-4
clone size: -
J gene: TRBJ1-6
CDR3 DNA: TGTGCCAGCAGCCAGGCACAGGGGGGATCACCCCTCCACTTT
CDR3 protein: CASSQAQGGSPLHF

D gene: TRBD2
V gene: TRBV6-1
clone size: once
J gene: TRBJ2-3
CDR3 DNA: TGTGCCAGCAGTGAAGGGGTCCAGCGGGGATCAGATACGCAGTATTTT
CDR3 protein: CASSEGVQRGSDTQYF